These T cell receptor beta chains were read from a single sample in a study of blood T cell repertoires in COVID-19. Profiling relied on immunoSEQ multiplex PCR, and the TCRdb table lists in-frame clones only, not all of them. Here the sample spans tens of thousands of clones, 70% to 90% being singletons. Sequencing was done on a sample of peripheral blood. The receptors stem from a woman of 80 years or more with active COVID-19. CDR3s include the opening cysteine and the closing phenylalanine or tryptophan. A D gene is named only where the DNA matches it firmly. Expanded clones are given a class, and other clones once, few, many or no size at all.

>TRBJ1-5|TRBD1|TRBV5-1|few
TGCGCCAGCAGCTTAGGGCCGTGGGACAGTATCAATCAGCCCCAGCATTTT
CASSLGPWDSINQPQHF
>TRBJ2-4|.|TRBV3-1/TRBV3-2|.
TGTGCCAGCAGCCAAGACTCAGTAGCCAAAAACATTCAGTACTTC
CASSQDSVAKNIQYF
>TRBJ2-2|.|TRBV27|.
TGTGCCAGCAGTCCTAGGGGAAGTTCGAACACCGGGGAGCTGTTTTTT
CASSPRGSSNTGELFF
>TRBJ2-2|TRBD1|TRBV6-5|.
TGTGCCAGCAGGAGACAGGGACCCGGGGAGCTGTTTTTT
CASRRQGPGELFF
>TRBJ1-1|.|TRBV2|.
TGTGCCAGCAGGGCTCAGGGAAGGAGCACTGAAGCTTTCTTT
CASRAQGRSTEAFF
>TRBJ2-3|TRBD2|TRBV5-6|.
TGTGCCAGCAGCTTGGGTAATAGCGGGGGGGCCTCAACAGATACGCAGTATTTT
CASSLGNSGGASTDTQYF
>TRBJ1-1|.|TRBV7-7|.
TGTGCTAGCAGCGCCACAGCCAACACTGAAGCTTTCTTT
CASSATANTEAFF
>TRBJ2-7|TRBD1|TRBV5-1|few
TGCGCCAGCAGCTCCCACGGACAGGGCGGCGAGCAGTACTTC
CASSSHGQGGEQYF
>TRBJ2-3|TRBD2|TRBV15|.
TGTGCCACCAGCTCCGGACTAGCGGGGGGAATAGATACGCAGTATTTT
CATSSGLAGGIDTQYF
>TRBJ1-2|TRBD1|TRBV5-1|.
TGCGCCAGCAGCTTGAAAGGGACAGGGGCTGGCTACACCTTC
CASSLKGTGAGYTF
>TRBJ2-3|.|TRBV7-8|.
TGTGCCAGCAGCTCTATCAAAATGGGCGGGGCCCACACAGATACGCAGTATTTT
CASSSIKMGGAHTDTQYF
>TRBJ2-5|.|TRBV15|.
TGTGCCACCAGCAGAGATCAGGGCAGACAAGAGACCCAGTACTTC
CATSRDQGRQETQYF
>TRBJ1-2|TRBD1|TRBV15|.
TGTGCCACCAGCAGAGCAAGACAGGGGGCGTATGGCTACACCTTC
CATSRARQGAYGYTF
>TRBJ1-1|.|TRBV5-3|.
TGTGCCAGAAGCTTGGGCCGGCGGGTTTGGAACACTGAAGCTTTCTTT
CARSLGRRVWNTEAFF
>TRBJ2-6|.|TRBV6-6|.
TGTGCCAGCAGTCGAAACGGGTTCTCTGGGGCCAACGTCCTGACTTTC
CASSRNGFSGANVLTF
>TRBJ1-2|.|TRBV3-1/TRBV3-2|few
TGTGCCAGCAGTCCCCCGTTCGAGGGAGCTGATGGCTACACCTTC
CASSPPFEGADGYTF
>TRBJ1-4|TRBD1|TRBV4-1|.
TGCGCCAGCAGCCAGGTAGGAAGGACAGGGGAAGGCGAAAAACTGTTTTTT
CASSQVGRTGEGEKLFF
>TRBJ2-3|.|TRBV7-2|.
TGTGCCAGCAGCTTTGAATTGCGGAGCGCAGATACGCAGTATTTT
CASSFELRSADTQYF
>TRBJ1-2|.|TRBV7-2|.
TGTGCCAGCAGCCCCCTGGGGGGAGGCGGCAGCGACTATGGCTACACCTTC
CASSPLGGGGSDYGYTF
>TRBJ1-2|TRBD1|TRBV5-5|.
TGTGCCAGCAGCTTGCCCCAGGGGGCCGGTGGCTACACCTTC
CASSLPQGAGGYTF
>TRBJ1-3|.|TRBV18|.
TGTGCCAGCTCACCACCTGGGGCAGGGTACCCCTCTGGAAACACCATATATTTT
CASSPPGAGYPSGNTIYF
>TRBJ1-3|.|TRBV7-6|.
TGTGCCAGCAGCCCCCAAACAGGAGCCGGAAACACCATATATTTT
CASSPQTGAGNTIYF
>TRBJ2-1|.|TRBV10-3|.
TGTGCCATCAGTGAGGTCCCCCGGGATGAGCAGTTCTTC
CAISEVPRDEQFF
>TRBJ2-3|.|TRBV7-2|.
TGTGCCAGCAGCTACTCGGGGGGCGTAACAGATACGCAGTATTTT
CASSYSGGVTDTQYF
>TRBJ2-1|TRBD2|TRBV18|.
TGTGCCAGCTCACCCCGGGATAGCGGGGGTGGATACAATGAGCAGTTCTTC
CASSPRDSGGGYNEQFF
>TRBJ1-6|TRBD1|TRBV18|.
TGTGCCAGCTCACCAGACAGGGGAAATTCACCCCTCCACTTT
CASSPDRGNSPLHF
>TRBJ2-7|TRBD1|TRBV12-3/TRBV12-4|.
TGTGCCAGCAGTTTGGGACAGGCCAACGAGCAGTACTTC
CASSLGQANEQYF
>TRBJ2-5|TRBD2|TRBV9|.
TGTGCCAGCAGCGTAGGCGGGGGGGCCTTTGAGACCCAGTACTTC
CASSVGGGAFETQYF
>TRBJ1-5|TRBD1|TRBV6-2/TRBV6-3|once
TGTGCCAGCAGCCAATACGGGGACAGGGGAATCAATCAGCCCCAGCATTTT
CASSQYGDRGINQPQHF
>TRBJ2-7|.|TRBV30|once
TGTGCCTGGAGTCTAATCCCCTTTTGGGGGGTCTACGAGCAGTACTTC
CAWSLIPFWGVYEQYF
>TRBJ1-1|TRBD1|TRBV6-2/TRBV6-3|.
TGTGCCAGCAGCAACAGGGGGTTTATGAACACTGAAGCTTTCTTT
CASSNRGFMNTEAFF
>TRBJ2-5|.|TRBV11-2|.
TGTGCCAGCAGCCCCCTCTCCGGGAGAGAACAGTACTTC
CASSPLSGREQYF
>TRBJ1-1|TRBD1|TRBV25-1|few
TGTGCCAGCATCGGCCCCGGGACAGGGAACACTGAAGCTTTCTTT
CASIGPGTGNTEAFF
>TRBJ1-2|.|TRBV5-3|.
TGTGCCAGAAGCTCGTGTCGGTCCTATGGCTACACCTTC
CARSSCRSYGYTF
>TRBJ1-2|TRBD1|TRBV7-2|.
TGTGCCAGCAGCTCCGGGACAGGGGTTGGCTACACCTTC
CASSSGTGVGYTF
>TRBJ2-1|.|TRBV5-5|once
TGTGCCAGCAGCAACCCCCCAGGGGACTACAATGAGCAGTTCTTC
CASSNPPGDYNEQFF
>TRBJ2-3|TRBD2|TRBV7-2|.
TGTGCCAGCAGCTACCGCAGCGGGGGGCTCGAAGATACGCAGTATTTT
CASSYRSGGLEDTQYF